The table lists the clone carrying this TCR beta chain with a count of one. Its matching antigen is unknown. This sample was taken from a study of shared clonotypes between healthy human individuals. Study-wide results and limits: Sample collection involved blood only; tissue repertoires are likely different.

DNA from unsorted PBMC was sequenced on ten immunoSEQ deep assay plates. Profiling relied on immunoSEQ multiplex PCR, and the TCRdb table lists in-frame clones only, not all of them. This table holds 490,000 or so clones, over 60% found once. This CDR3 has 12 residues. Germline V gene lookup returns CDR1 SEHNR and CDR2 FQNEAQ (reference sequence). V lost 5 bases, J lost 7 bases, and 9 bases lay in between. The V and J genes are TRBV7-9 and TRBJ2-1, with D hard to call. The specimen was PBMCs. The TCR originated in a woman aged 40-49 years in good health. Some clones in this sample may be carry-over from other donors' samples. CDR3 sequence (DNA): TGTGCCAGCAGCCAATTTAATAATGAGCAGTTCTTC. Residues: CASSQFNNEQFF.